This is a list of T cell receptor beta chains from one sample in a study of blood T cell repertoires in COVID-19. The repertoire was sequenced with immunoSEQ multiplex PCR; TCRdb's copy has only in-frame clones and lacks some. The table includes 300,000 to 350,000 clones, under 95% detected once. The sample comprised peripheral blood. These receptors all come from a woman between 18 and 29 years old who had recovered from COVID-19. CDR3s include the opening cysteine and the closing phenylalanine or tryptophan. D genes are given only for firm matches. Clone size is shown for a subset of rows, as once, few, many or a class of expanded clone.

>TRBJ1-2|NA|TRBV19|TRBD1
TGTGCCAGTGGGGACAGGGTGGTTGGCTACACCTTC
CASGDRVVGYTF
>TRBJ2-5|NA|TRBV29-1|NA
TGCAGCGTAATCCCCGGTACAGGTTTCCAAGAGACCCAGTACTTC
CSVIPGTGFQETQYF
>TRBJ2-5|once|TRBV10-2|NA
TGCGCCAGCAGCAAGTACAGGGCGCCGAGCCAAGAGACCCAGTACTTC
CASSKYRAPSQETQYF
>TRBJ2-1|NA|TRBV4-3|NA
TGCGCCAGCAGCCAGGACAGGCCAGGGGGACTTAACAATGAGCAGTTCTTC
CASSQDRPGGLNNEQFF
>TRBJ2-3|NA|TRBV15|NA
TGTGCCACCAGCAGGCCTAGCGGCACAGATACGCAGTATTTT
CATSRPSGTDTQYF
>TRBJ2-1|NA|TRBV28|TRBD2
TGTGCCAGCAGTTCTCTACTAGCGGGAGGTCGGTACAATGAGCAGTTCTTC
CASSSLLAGGRYNEQFF
>TRBJ2-3|NA|TRBV19|NA
TGTGCCAGTAGTATAAGCGGAGGGGGCGCGGGAGATACGCAGTATTTT
CASSISGGGAGDTQYF
>TRBJ2-1|once|TRBV11-2|TRBD2
TGTGCCAGCAGCGGCGGGGGGGGCGCCTACAATGAGCAGTTCTTC
CASSGGGGAYNEQFF
>TRBJ1-6|once|TRBV11-2|TRBD1
TGTGCCAGCAGCCGTTGGGACAGGGTGATTCCTTCACCCCTCCACTTT
CASSRWDRVIPSPLHF
>TRBJ2-3|few|TRBV9|NA
TGTGCCAGCAGCACCCGGGGAGCGAGCACAGATACGCAGTATTTT
CASSTRGASTDTQYF
>TRBJ1-1|NA|TRBV10-3|NA
TGTGCCATCAGTGCCGCGGGAGGTGAAGCTTTCTTT
CAISAAGGEAFF
>TRBJ2-1|NA|TRBV18|TRBD1
TGTGCCAGCTCACGGGACAGGGGATGGACTTCTGAGAACGATGAGCAGTTCTTC
CASSRDRGWTSENDEQFF
>TRBJ2-5|NA|TRBV18|TRBD1
TGTGCCAGCTCACCGGACAGGGGGAATGGAGAGACCCAGTACTTC
CASSPDRGNGETQYF
>TRBJ1-1|NA|TRBV11-3|TRBD1
TGTGCCAGCAGCTCTGGACAGGGTTACGCTGGCTTAGCTTTCTTT
CASSSGQGYAGLAFF
>TRBJ2-1|NA|TRBV11-3|TRBD2
TGTGCCAGCAGCTTAGATCAGGCTAGCGGGATTAATGAGCAGTTCTTC
CASSLDQASGINEQFF
>TRBJ1-3|NA|TRBV7-8|TRBD1
TGTGCCAGCAGCTCCATAAACAAACCGACAGGGCTCGGAAACACCATATATTTT
CASSSINKPTGLGNTIYF
>TRBJ2-2|NA|TRBV6-2/TRBV6-3|TRBD1
TGTGCCAGCAGTTACGAAGGGACAGGCCTCACCGGGGAGCTGTTTTTT
CASSYEGTGLTGELFF
>TRBJ2-1|NA|TRBV24-1|TRBD2
TGTGCCACCAGTGATTTAGCGGGAGGGCCCCATGAGCAGTTCTTC
CATSDLAGGPHEQFF
>TRBJ1-2|NA|TRBV19|NA
TGTGCCAGTAGTATTTGGGGGCCCAACTATGGCTACACCTTC
CASSIWGPNYGYTF
>TRBJ2-1|NA|TRBV7-9|TRBD2
TGTGCCAGCAGCTTAGCGATTGGGGCTAGCGGGAGGTTCCTCGATGAGCAGTTCTTC
CASSLAIGASGRFLDEQFF
>TRBJ1-4|NA|TRBV2|NA
TGTGCCAGCATTCGAAAAGGGGGGGTTAATGAAAAACTGTTTTTT
CASIRKGGVNEKLFF
>TRBJ2-2|NA|TRBV5-1|TRBD2
TGCGCCAGCAGCACCTTCGGGGGGAGCGGAACCGGGGAGCTGTTTTTT
CASSTFGGSGTGELFF
>TRBJ1-2|NA|TRBV15|NA
TGTGCCACCAGCAGAGTACAGGGCGGAACCCACACCTTC
CATSRVQGGTHTF
>TRBJ2-3|NA|TRBV6-2/TRBV6-3|TRBD1
TGTGCCAGCAGCAATCCGAGGGACAGGCGCACAGATACGCAGTATTTT
CASSNPRDRRTDTQYF
>TRBJ1-2|NA|TRBV4-1|TRBD1
TGCGCCAGCAGCCAAGGACCCTCCAGGGGGAACTATGGCTACACCTTC
CASSQGPSRGNYGYTF
>TRBJ2-3|NA|TRBV30|NA
TGTGCCTGGGGGACTTTAGATACGCAGTATTTT
CAWGTLDTQYF
>TRBJ1-3|NA|TRBV5-1|NA
TGCGCCAGCAGCATCGACAGACCCTCTGGAAACACCATATATTTT
CASSIDRPSGNTIYF
>TRBJ2-5|once|TRBV3-1/TRBV3-2|TRBD1
TGTGCCAGCAGCCGCGGGACAGGGCGGGAGACCCAGTACTTC
CASSRGTGRETQYF
>TRBJ2-6|NA|TRBV5-6|TRBD1
TGTGCCAGCAGCTCCTACCGGACAGGGGTCCCCTCTGGGGCCAACGTCCTGACTTTC
CASSSYRTGVPSGANVLTF
>TRBJ2-2|NA|TRBV4-3|TRBD1
TGCGCCAGCAGCCAAGAAAGGATCGGACAGGGAGCCACCAACACCGGGGAGCTGTTTTTT
CASSQERIGQGATNTGELFF
>TRBJ2-1|NA|TRBV10-1|TRBD2
TGCGCCAGCAGCAAAGCGGGAGAGCAGTTCTTC
CASSKAGEQFF
>TRBJ1-2|NA|TRBV29-1|NA
TGCAGCGTTGGGGCAGGGCCGGGCTATGGCTACACCTTC
CSVGAGPGYGYTF
>TRBJ2-1|once|TRBV6-5|NA
TGTGCCATATCAGACAGGACCTACAATGAGCAGTTCTTC
CAISDRTYNEQFF
>TRBJ2-1|NA|TRBV19|TRBD2
TGTGCCAGTAGTACTAGCGGGGAGCAGTTCTTC
CASSTSGEQFF
>TRBJ1-5|NA|TRBV19|TRBD1
TGTGCCGGGTCAACAGGGGTAGGGCAGCCCCAGCATTTT
CAGSTGVGQPQHF
>TRBJ2-1|once|TRBV15|TRBD2
TGTGCCACCAGAGGATTAGCGGGAGTCAATGAGCAGTTCTTC
CATRGLAGVNEQFF
>TRBJ2-3|NA|TRBV12-3/TRBV12-4|NA
TGTGCCAGCAGTTTGCAGAGCACAGATACGCAGTATTTT
CASSLQSTDTQYF
>TRBJ1-2|NA|TRBV3-1/TRBV3-2|NA
TGTGCCAGCAGCCAAGACGCAGGTTACGGCTACACCTTC
CASSQDAGYGYTF
>TRBJ2-1|NA|TRBV11-2|TRBD2
TGTGCCAGCAGCTTAGTTTTGGGACTAGGGGACAATGAGCAGTTCTTC
CASSLVLGLGDNEQFF
>TRBJ1-1|NA|TRBV12-5|NA
TGTGCTAGTGGTTTGGGCAGGAGGGTTAACACTGAAGCTTTCTTT
CASGLGRRVNTEAFF
>TRBJ2-1|NA|TRBV24-1|TRBD2
TGTGCCACCAGTGAGGGGACTAGCGGGAGTAGGAATGAGCAGTTCTTC
CATSEGTSGSRNEQFF
>TRBJ1-1|NA|TRBV3-1/TRBV3-2|NA
TGTGCCAGCAGCCACACAGGGAAACGGAACACTGAAGCTTTCTTT
CASSHTGKRNTEAFF
>TRBJ2-4|NA|TRBV19|TRBD1
TGTGCCAGTAGTATAGGACAGGGGAGGGCCAAAAACATTCAGTACTTC
CASSIGQGRAKNIQYF
>TRBJ2-3|NA|TRBV5-1|TRBD1
TGCGCCAGCAGCTTGGGGGTCCCGGGACAGGGGACCACAGATACGCAGTATTTT
CASSLGVPGQGTTDTQYF
>TRBJ1-2|NA|TRBV19|TRBD1
TGTGCCAGTAGTACCCAGGACAGGGAAGGGGGCTACACCTTC
CASSTQDREGGYTF
>TRBJ2-2|NA|TRBV28|NA
TGTGCCAGCAACAGAAACACCGGGGAGCTGTTTTTT
CASNRNTGELFF
>TRBJ1-5|NA|TRBV7-2|NA
TGTGCCAGCAGCCCGTACAGGGAGTATCAGCCCCAGCATTTT
CASSPYREYQPQHF
>TRBJ2-1|NA|TRBV4-3|TRBD1
TGCGCCAGCAGCATTCAGGGACAGAGCTACAATGAGCAGTTCTTC
CASSIQGQSYNEQFF
>TRBJ1-1|NA|TRBV7-9|NA
TGTGCCAGCAGCCTTAACAGACAAAACACTGAAGCTTTCTTT
CASSLNRQNTEAFF
>TRBJ1-3|NA|TRBV5-6|NA
TGTGCCAGCAGCTTGGCCCCAGGGACTGGAAACACCATATATTTT
CASSLAPGTGNTIYF
>TRBJ2-1|NA|TRBV29-1|TRBD1
TGCAGCGTTGAATGGACAGGGGGCTTGAATGAGCAGTTCTTC
CSVEWTGGLNEQFF
>TRBJ1-2|NA|TRBV6-2/TRBV6-3|NA
TGTGCCAGCAGTATGTCTGAAGCCTACACCTTC
CASSMSEAYTF
>TRBJ2-1|once|TRBV27|NA
TGTGCCAGCAGTCTGGGAGCGGGCTCCTACAATGAGCAGTTCTTC
CASSLGAGSYNEQFF
>TRBJ1-6|NA|TRBV6-5|NA
TGTGCCAGCAGCCGGGTATTAAGGACAAATTCACCCCTCCACTTT
CASSRVLRTNSPLHF
>TRBJ1-2|NA|TRBV7-8|TRBD1
TGTGCCAGCACCAGGACAGGGAGTCCTTATGGCTACACCTTC
CASTRTGSPYGYTF
>TRBJ2-3|NA|TRBV24-1|NA
TGTGCCACCAGTGACCTAGGGTTAGGGGACACAGATACGCAGTATTTT
CATSDLGLGDTDTQYF
>TRBJ1-5|NA|TRBV10-3|NA
TGTGCCATCAGTGAGTCTTGGGGGGATAGCAATCAGCCCCAGCATTTT
CAISESWGDSNQPQHF
>TRBJ2-5|NA|TRBV5-1|TRBD2
TGCGCCAGCAGCACACAACTAGCGAACCAAGAGACCCAGTACTTC
CASSTQLANQETQYF
>TRBJ2-1|NA|TRBV15|TRBD1
TGTGCCACCAGCCAGGGACAGGGGGCTTACAATGAGCAGTTCTTC
CATSQGQGAYNEQFF